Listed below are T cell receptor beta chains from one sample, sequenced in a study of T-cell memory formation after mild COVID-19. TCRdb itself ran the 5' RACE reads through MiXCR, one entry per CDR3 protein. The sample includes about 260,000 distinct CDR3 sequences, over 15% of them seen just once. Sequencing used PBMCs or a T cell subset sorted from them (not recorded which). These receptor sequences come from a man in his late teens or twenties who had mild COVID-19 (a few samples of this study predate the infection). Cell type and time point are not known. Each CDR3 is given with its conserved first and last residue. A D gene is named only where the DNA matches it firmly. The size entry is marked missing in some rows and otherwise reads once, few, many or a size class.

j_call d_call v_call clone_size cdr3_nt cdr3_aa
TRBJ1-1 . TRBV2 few TGTGCCAGCAGCCCGGTGGGGTCTGAAGCTTTCTTT CASSPVGSEAFF
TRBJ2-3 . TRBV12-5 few TGTGCTAGTCGTACGGGGACAGATACGCAGTATTTT CASRTGTDTQYF
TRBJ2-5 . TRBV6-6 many TGTGCCAGCAGTTACGATGTAATAGGGGGTCAAGAGACCCAGTACTTC CASSYDVIGGQETQYF
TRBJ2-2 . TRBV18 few TGTGCCAGCTCACCATCCCAGATGAACACCGGGGAGCTGTTTTTT CASSPSQMNTGELFF
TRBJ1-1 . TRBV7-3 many TGTGCCAGCTCGGGACACTACACTGAAGCTTTCTTT CASSGHYTEAFF
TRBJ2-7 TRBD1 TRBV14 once TGTGCCAGCAGCCCGGGGATAGGGGGCATCTACGAGCAGTACTTC CASSPGIGGIYEQYF
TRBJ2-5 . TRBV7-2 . TGTGCCAGCATGACTCTCCTCCAAGAGACCCAGTACTTC CASMTLLQETQYF
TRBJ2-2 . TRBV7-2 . TGTGCCAGCAGCTTGGGGGGTCGCACCGGGGAGCTGTTTTTT CASSLGGRTGELFF
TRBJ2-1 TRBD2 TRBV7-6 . TGTGCCAGCAGCTTACGCCTCCCCTGGGCGGGGGGATCCTACAATGAGCAGTTCTTC CASSLRLPWAGGSYNEQFF
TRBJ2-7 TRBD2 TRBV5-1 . TGCGCCAGCAGCCCCCTAATTAGCGGGGGGACCTACGAGCAGTACTTC CASSPLISGGTYEQYF
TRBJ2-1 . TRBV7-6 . TGTGCCAGCAGCCCCCACAGGGAGGAGCAGTTCTTC CASSPHREEQFF
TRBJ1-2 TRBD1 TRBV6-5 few TGTGCCAGCAGTTACTTTGGACAGGTTGGCGGCTACACCTTC CASSYFGQVGGYTF
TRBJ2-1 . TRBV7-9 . TGTGCCAGCAGTACCCCCGGCCATGAGCAGTTCTTC CASSTPGHEQFF
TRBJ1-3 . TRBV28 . TGTGCCAGCAGTCCCCCAGGGTCCGTGGGAAACACCATATATTTT CASSPPGSVGNTIYF
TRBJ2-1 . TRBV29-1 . TGCAGCGTTGGCTCCTACAATGAGCAGTTCTTC CSVGSYNEQFF
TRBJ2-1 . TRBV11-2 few TGTGCCAGCAGCCCTAGGGGTGCCGGTTACAATGAGCAGTTCTTC CASSPRGAGYNEQFF
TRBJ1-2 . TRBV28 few TGTGCCAGCAGTTCCCCGACGATGGAGCTTCTAGGTTATGGCTACACCTTC CASSSPTMELLGYGYTF
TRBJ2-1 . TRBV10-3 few TGTGCCACCCGGGCCGAGGTAGGGTACAATGAGCAGTTCTTC CATRAEVGYNEQFF
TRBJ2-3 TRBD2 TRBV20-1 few TGCAGTGCTAGAGCAAGGGGGACTAGCGGGGGTGGGGCAGATACGCAGTATTTT CSARARGTSGGGADTQYF
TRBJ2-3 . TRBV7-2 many TGTGCCAGCGGGGAATTTACGGGGCCCCCCACAGATACGCAGTATTTT CASGEFTGPPTDTQYF
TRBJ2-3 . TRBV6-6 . TGTGCCAGCAGTCGACAGTTCCCAGATACGCAGTATTTT CASSRQFPDTQYF
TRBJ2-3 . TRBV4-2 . TGTGCCAGCACCCCGGGACGGTTTAGCACAGATACGCAGTATTTT CASTPGRFSTDTQYF
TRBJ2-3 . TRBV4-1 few TGCGCCAGCAGCCAAGGGTTCACAGATACGCAGTATTTT CASSQGFTDTQYF
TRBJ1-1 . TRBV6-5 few TGTGCCAGCAGTTACTCCGGGGGGGCTCCCACTGAAGCTTTCTTT CASSYSGGAPTEAFF
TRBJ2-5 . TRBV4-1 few TGCGCCAGCAGCCAAGATCCACTATGGGACCCCCGGGAGACCCAGTACTTC CASSQDPLWDPRETQYF
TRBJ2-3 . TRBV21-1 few TGTGCCAGCAGCCTCCGGACTAGCGGGGGGACAGATACGCAGTATTTT CASSLRTSGGTDTQYF
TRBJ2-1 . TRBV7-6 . TGTGCCAGCAGCTTTACTTTGCCAGGCGAGCAGTTCTTC CASSFTLPGEQFF
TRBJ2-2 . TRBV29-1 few TGCAGCGTTGAAGACGGTCCCGGGGAGCTGTTTTTT CSVEDGPGELFF
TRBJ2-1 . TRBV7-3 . TGTGCCAGCAGCCCCTACCCCGGGCCCACCTACAATGAGCAGTTCTTC CASSPYPGPTYNEQFF
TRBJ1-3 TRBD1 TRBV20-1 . TGCAGTGCTTGGGACAGGGAGATTGGAAACACCATATATTTT CSAWDREIGNTIYF
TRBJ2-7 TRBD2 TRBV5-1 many TGCGCCAGCAGCCGGGGGGACCCAACCTACGAGCAGTACTTC CASSRGDPTYEQYF
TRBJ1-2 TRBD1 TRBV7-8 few TGTGCCAGCAGCAACCAGGCTGGACAGGGGGCGCGAGGCTACACCTTC CASSNQAGQGARGYTF
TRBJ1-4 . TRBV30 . TGTGCCTGGAGGGGAGCAACTAATGAAAAACTGTTTTTT CAWRGATNEKLFF
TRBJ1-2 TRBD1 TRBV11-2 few TGTGCCAGCAGCTCCCCCCGACAGGGTGTGGGCTATGGCTACACCTTC CASSSPRQGVGYGYTF
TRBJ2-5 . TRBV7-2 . TGTGCCAGCAGCTTAGGACAAAAGCAGGAGACCCAGTACTTC CASSLGQKQETQYF
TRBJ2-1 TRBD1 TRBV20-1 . TGCAGTGCTAGTTTGACAGGGAGCTCCTACAATGAGCAGTTCTTC CSASLTGSSYNEQFF
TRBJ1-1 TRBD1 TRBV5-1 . TGCGCCAGCAGCCCCACGGGACAGGGCGAGGGTGAAGCTTTCTTT CASSPTGQGEGEAFF
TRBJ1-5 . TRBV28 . TGTGCCAGCATCCGGGGGCTGTACAATCAGCCCCAGCATTTT CASIRGLYNQPQHF
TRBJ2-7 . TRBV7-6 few TGTGCCAGCAGCCCGGGGTTGGGGAACTACGAGCAGTACTTC CASSPGLGNYEQYF
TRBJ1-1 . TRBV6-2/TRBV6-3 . TGTGCCAGCAGACAGATCTTCGACAGAGGGATGAACACTGAAGCTTTCTTT CASRQIFDRGMNTEAFF
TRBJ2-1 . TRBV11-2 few TGTGCCAGCAGCTTAAAGGAGTACAATGAGCAGTTCTTC CASSLKEYNEQFF
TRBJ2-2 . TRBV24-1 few TGTGCCACCAGTGATTATATGAGCTCGAACACCGGGGAGCTGTTTTTT CATSDYMSSNTGELFF
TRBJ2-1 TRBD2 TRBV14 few TGTGCCAGCAGCCCGGGGGGGAAGCAGTTCTTC CASSPGGKQFF
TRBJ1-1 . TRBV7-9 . TGTGCCAGCAGCTTAGTAGGGAGTGATGAAGCTTTCTTT CASSLVGSDEAFF